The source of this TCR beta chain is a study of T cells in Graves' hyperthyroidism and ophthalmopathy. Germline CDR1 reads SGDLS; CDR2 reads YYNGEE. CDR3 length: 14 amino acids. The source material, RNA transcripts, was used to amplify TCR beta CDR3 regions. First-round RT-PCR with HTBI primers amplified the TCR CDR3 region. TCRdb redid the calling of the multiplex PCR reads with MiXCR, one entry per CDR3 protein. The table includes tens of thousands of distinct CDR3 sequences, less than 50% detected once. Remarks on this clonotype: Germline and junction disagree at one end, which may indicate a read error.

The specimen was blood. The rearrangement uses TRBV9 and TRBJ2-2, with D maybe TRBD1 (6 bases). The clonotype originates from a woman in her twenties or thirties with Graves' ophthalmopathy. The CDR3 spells CASSVYSRGGELFF. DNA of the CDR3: TGTGCCAGTAGCGTATATAGCAGGGGCGGGGAGCTGTTTTTT.